The T cell receptor (beta chain) described here comes from a study of T cell responses to AZD1222 COVID-19 vaccine. Clones were read by immunoSEQ multiplex PCR, and TCRdb kept only the in-frame ones, dropping some. Of roughly 180,000 clones listed, roughly nine tenths are singletons. A note on this clone: Its antigen remains unidentified.

Looked up from germline, CDR1 is SGHRS and CDR2 is YFSETQ. The CDR3 has 14 amino acids. V was clipped by 4 bases and J by 7 bases; unmatched bases: 7. Whole-study findings and limits: Baseline seropositives among AZD1222 recipients totaled only 5 to 7. Clonal diversity may have been underestimated, and the donors were mostly white British, with more females than males.

The V and J genes are TRBV5-1 and TRBJ2-7, with 11 nucleotides matching TRBD1. This receptor was obtained from an adult who received the AZD1222 COVID-19 vaccine. Here the sequenced sample was peripheral blood, taken 28 days after the second AZD1222 dose. The CDR3, as DNA: TGCGCCAGCAGCCCCCCGGACAGGGGGCGGGAGCAGTACTTC. This sequence encodes CASSPPDRGREQYF.